Detailed here is one TCR beta chain. The sample belongs to a study of cytomegalovirus exposure and HLA in healthy donors. Amplification used 60 Vbeta primers and 13 Jbeta primers. Profiled with immunoSEQ multiplex PCR; TCRdb holds only in-frame clones, not every one. The sample has 100,000 or so clones, about 75% seen once. Trimming took 4 bases from V and 4 from J; bases not matched to a gene: 10. The CDR3 runs to 15 residues. Germline V gene data show CDR1 as SGHNT and CDR2 as YYREEE (reference sequence). Sequenced: PBMCs. The rearrangement uses TRBV5-4 and TRBJ1-1, with 7 bases lining up with TRBD1. This sequence originates from a male donor in good health and CMV-seropositive. Written as DNA, the CDR3 is TGTGCCAGCAGCCAGACGGCGGGACAGACCACTGAAGCTTTCTTT. This translates into CASSQTAGQTTEAFF.